These 5 T cell receptor beta chains share one sample of origin, sequenced in a study of T cells in tumors after PD-1 blockade. Data came from immunoSEQ multiplex PCR; TCRdb stores just in-frame clones and leaves some out. The data hold around 49,000 clones, with over 70% observed a single time. Specimen: PBMCs, collected before anti-PD-1 treatment. The receptors originated from a human donor with basal cell carcinoma.

The chain links TRBV18 to TRBJ1-1; 9 bases match TRBD1. V shed 3 bases and J 1 base; nucleotides not matched to a gene: 0. From germline, CDR1 is KGHSH and CDR2 LQKENI. This CDR3 contains 14 residues. The CDR3 nucleotides read TGTGCCAGCTCACCGGACAGGGGGAACACTGAAGCTTTCTTT. This translates into CASSPDRGNTEAFF.

CDR3 nucleotides: TGTGCCAGTAGTATCAATCAGCGGGGGGCCGCGCTGGGGGAGCAGTACTTC. It encodes CASSINQRGAALGEQYF. The rearrangement links TRBV19 to TRBJ2-7; 9 nucleotides align to TRBD2. After removal of 3 bases from V and 7 bases from J, the junction contained 16 bases not matched to a gene. This CDR3 region has 17 residues. Germline V CDR1 and CDR2: LNHDA, SQIVND (reference sequence).

The chain links TRBV28 to TRBJ2-1; D remains ambiguous. Deletions cut 5 bases from V and 5 bases from J, with 4 bases between. This CDR3 spans 11 amino acids. The germline gives CDR1 MDHEN, CDR2 SYDVKM. Here the CDR3 reads CASSVDNEQFF. In DNA form, the CDR3 reads TGTGCCAGCAGTGTGGACAATGAGCAGTTCTTC.

The rearrangement links TRBV10-2 to TRBJ2-5, with TRBD1 identical over 7 bases. Germline lookup yields CDR1 WSHSY and CDR2 SAAADI. The CDR3 is made up of 13 amino acids. Trimming removed 10 bases from V and 4 bases from J; junction bases left unmatched: 9. Written as DNA, the CDR3 is TGCGCCACCTCAACAGGGGTTTTAGAGACCCAGTACTTC. Its translation is CATSTGVLETQYF.

This chain joins TRBV1 and TRBJ2-1; TRBD2, as called in the table, went unchecked against the DNA. TRBV1 is labeled a pseudogene. The CDR3 has 16 residues. The CDR3 protein is CTSSQDLGTSGGLQFF. The CDR3 bases are TGCACCAGCAGCCAAGATCTCGGGACTAGCGGGGGGTTGCAGTTCTTC.